The 22 T cell receptor beta chains presented below share a single source sample, sequenced in a study of T cell repertoires in cytomegalovirus infection. TCRdb itself ran the reads through MiXCR, one entry per CDR3 protein. The repertoire holds about 770,000 distinct CDR3 sequences, with almost 30% as singletons. Their antigens are not known. The material was cultured CD8+ T cells from PBMCs, obtained from culture after CMV antigen stimulation. These TCRs come from a human donor in good health (CMV status not recorded). Some clones in this sample may be carry-over from other donors' samples.

The chain carries TRBV5-5 and TRBJ2-6; D uncertain. V was clipped by 3 bases and J by 5 bases, with 6 bases between them. Germline-derived CDR1 and CDR2 are SGHKS and YYEKEE (reference sequence). CDR3 length: 13 amino acids. DNA of the CDR3: TGTGCCAGCAGCTCGAGTCGGGCCAACGTCCTGACTTTC. Translation: CASSSSRANVLTF.

The gene calls are TRBV19 and TRBJ2-1; perhaps D is TRBD1 or TRBD2 (5 bases each). This CDR3 spans 14 amino acids. Trimming left V 2 bases short and J 9 bases short, with 14 bases between. The germline V gene encodes CDR1 LNHDA and CDR2 SQIVND (reference sequence). The CDR3 reads CASSIRGPAGEQFF. The CDR3 DNA follows: TGTGCCAGTAGTATAAGGGGTCCTGCGGGTGAGCAGTTCTTC.

This clonotype was detected only a few times. The chain carries TRBV6-2 or TRBV6-3 and TRBJ2-7; possibly TRBD1 for D (6 bases). Trimming took 5 bases from V and 3 from J, leaving 8 bases between them. CDR3 size: 12 residues. Germline values: CDR1 MNHEY, CDR2 SVGEGT. As DNA, the CDR3 is TGTGCCAGCAGTCGGGACATCTACGAGCAGTACGTC. The encoded protein is CASSRDIYEQYV.

This clonotype was seen a handful of times. V is TRBV23-1 and J is TRBJ2-3; 12 nucleotides agree with TRBD2. TRBV23-1 is assigned to the ORF class and has an uncertain function. The trim removed 4 bases at V and 0 bases at J, leaving 2 bases unmatched. The length of the CDR3 is 16 residues. This CDR3 reads CASSRTSGDSTDTQYF. Here the CDR3 DNA reads TGCGCCAGCAGTCGGACTAGCGGGGATAGCACAGATACGCAGTATTTT.

This chain joins TRBV19 and TRBJ1-6; 8 nucleotides line up with TRBD1. CDR3 size: 15 residues. Germline CDR1 is LNHDA and CDR2 is SQIVND (reference sequence). Losses at the gene ends were 5 bases for V and 6 bases for J; bases not matched to a gene: 6. Written as DNA, the CDR3 is TGTGCCAGTAGTCCAGACAGGGGACTTAATTCACCCCTCCACTTT. It encodes CASSPDRGLNSPLHF.

The chain combines TRBV6-5 with TRBJ1-1; D may be TRBD1 (5 bases). Trimming shortened V by 2 bases and J by 4 bases, and 8 bases separated the two germline ends. This CDR3 spans 13 amino acids. Germline V lookup: CDR1 MNHEY, CDR2 SVGAGI. The CDR3: CASSYEGSTEAFF. The CDR3 DNA reads TGTGCCAGCAGTTACGAGGGGAGCACTGAAGCTTTCTTT.

This clonotype was detected a few times. This chain connects TRBV7-2 to TRBJ1-2; D might be TRBD1 (5 bases). The CDR3 is 14 amino acids. Trimming shortened V by 4 bases and J by 5 bases, and 14 bases separated the two germline ends. Germline V gene lookup returns CDR1 SGHTA and CDR2 FQGNSA. CDR3 bases: TGTGCCAGCAGCTCCATGGGGGTGGGGTATGGCTACACCTTC. The encoded protein is CASSSMGVGYGYTF.

The genes are TRBV7-9 and TRBJ1-3; D not resolved. The CDR3 sequence is 13 residues long. The germline V gene encodes CDR1 SEHNR and CDR2 FQNEAQ (reference sequence). Trimming stripped 6 bases from V and 8 bases from J, with 14 bases between. CDR3 loop: CASRTPIEDTIYF. The CDR3 nucleotides read TGTGCCAGCAGGACTCCGATCGAGGACACCATATATTTT.

J is TRBJ2-7 and V is TRBV6-1; 9 positions match TRBD1. This CDR3 has 12 residues. After removal of 8 bases from V and 7 bases from J, the junction contained 6 bases not matched to a gene. Germline CDR1 reads MNHNS; CDR2 reads SASEGT. The CDR3 sequence: CASGQGTDEQYF. As DNA, the CDR3 is TGTGCCAGCGGACAGGGGACTGATGAGCAGTACTTC.

The V call is TRBV4-2, the J call TRBJ1-3; D ambiguous. The V end was cut by 0 bases, the J end by 8 bases, with 8 bases between. The germline V gene encodes CDR1 LGHNA and CDR2 YNFKEQ. This CDR3 has 13 amino acids. For the CDR3, the DNA is TGTGCCAGCAGCCAAGAGGCCGGAGACACCATATATTTT. Protein sequence: CASSQEAGDTIYF.

In its sample, this clonotype was seen a few times. J is TRBJ1-4 and V is TRBV5-5; D is undetermined. Trimming took off 4 bases at V and 0 bases at J, with 10 bases between the two ends. The CDR3 spans 15 residues. Germline-derived CDR1 and CDR2 are SGHKS and YYEKEE (reference sequence). This chain's CDR3 is CASSPWTATNEKLFF. Here the CDR3 DNA reads TGTGCCAGCAGCCCATGGACGGCAACTAATGAAAAACTGTTTTTT.

This clonotype was picked up a small number of times. The chain couples TRBV7-9 to TRBJ2-7, with D possibly being TRBD1 (6 bases). Germline assignment: CDR1 SEHNR and CDR2 FQNEAQ (reference sequence). The CDR3 is 16 amino acids. Deletions cut 2 bases from V and 2 bases from J, with 16 bases between. The CDR3 bases are TGTGCCAGCAGCTTACCCGGGACATTAGGGACCTACGAGCAGTACTTC. Amino acid sequence: CASSLPGTLGTYEQYF.

The CDR3 is CASSLVDRAYNSPLHF. The CDR3 DNA follows: TGTGCCAGCAGTTTGGTGGACAGGGCTTATAATTCACCCCTCCACTTT. J is TRBJ1-6 and V is TRBV11-2, with 8 bases that match TRBD1. CDR1 is SGHAT and CDR2 is FQNNGV in the germline V gene. This CDR3 comprises 16 residues. V gave up 6 bases and J gave up 4 bases; unmatched junction bases: 8.

This clonotype has more than one count but fewer than ten. J is TRBJ2-4 and V is TRBV6-6; D gene unclear. CDR3 length: 14 residues. The V end lost 6 bases, the J end lost 8 bases, and 17 bases lay between the germline ends. The germline V gene encodes CDR1 MNHNY and CDR2 SVGAGI (reference sequence). CDR3 DNA: TGTGCCAGCAGGCCATACTCAGTGGAGCACATTCAGTACTTC. This gives the protein CASRPYSVEHIQYF.

This clonotype was observed a few times. This chain joins TRBV2 and TRBJ2-5, with a tentative D call TRBD1 (6 bases). The CDR3 has 18 amino acids. Germline CDR1 SNHLY, CDR2 FYNNEI. Trimming removed 7 bases from V and 3 bases from J, with 27 bases in between. The CDR3 DNA reads TGTGCCAGCACCGGGCTTTGGGTGGCAATGGACAGCGAAGAGACCCAGTACTTC. Protein product: CASTGLWVAMDSEETQYF.

This clonotype was counted at least ten times. This rearrangement joins TRBV7-8 to TRBJ1-5; TRBD1 is a possible D gene (6 bases). V lost 5 bases and J lost 6, with 17 bases in between. CDR1 and CDR2 from the germline V gene are SGHVS and FQNEAQ. The CDR3 consists of 15 residues. The chain's CDR3 is CASSRKGGPLQPQHF. In DNA form, the CDR3 reads TGTGCCAGCAGCCGCAAAGGGGGGCCCCTTCAGCCCCAGCATTTT.

The chain employs TRBV27 and TRBJ2-7; a possible D gene is TRBD2 (5 bases). V lost 3 bases to trimming and J lost 7 bases, with 16 bases between them. The CDR3 is 14 residues long. Looked up from germline, CDR1 is MNHEY and CDR2 is SMNVEV (reference sequence). CDR3 bases: TGTGCCAGCAGTTTGGTACACCCGGGGTCGGAGCAGTACTTC. Translation: CASSLVHPGSEQYF.

This clonotype is categorized as medium-sized (0.01 to 0.1%). The chain couples TRBV7-8 to TRBJ1-1; 9 bases are a match to TRBD1. Germline V lookup: CDR1 SGHVS, CDR2 FQNEAQ. With 5 bases clipped from V and 5 bases from J, the junction kept 6 bases outside the gene matches. The CDR3 is 14 amino acids. The chain's CDR3 is CASSTGQGRTEAFF. For the CDR3, the DNA is TGTGCCAGCAGCACAGGACAGGGGAGGACTGAAGCTTTCTTT.

There are a few counts of this clonotype. This chain joins TRBV27 and TRBJ2-7, with 7 bases aligning to TRBD1. Germline CDR1 is MNHEY and CDR2 is SMNVEV (reference sequence). Trimming took 0 bases from V and 0 from J; bases not matched to a gene: 5. CDR3 size: 16 residues. The DNA for the CDR3 is TGTGCCAGCAGTTTATCGCGAGGACAGGCCTCCTACGAGCAGTACTTC. Its translation is CASSLSRGQASYEQYF.

This clonotype was counted between two and nine times. V and J are TRBV28 and TRBJ1-1; D uncertain. Germline V lookup: CDR1 MDHEN, CDR2 SYDVKM. V gave up 2 bases and J gave up 3 bases, with 7 bases separating them. There are 13 residues in the CDR3. The CDR3 is CASSLDAHTEAFF. The CDR3 coding sequence is TGTGCCAGCAGTTTAGACGCCCACACTGAAGCTTTCTTT. Based on the CDR3 plus reference TRBV28 and TRBJ1-1, the full variable domain is DVKVTQSSRYLVKRTGEKVFLECVQDMDHENMFWYRQDPGLGLRLIYFSYDVKMKEKGDIPEGYSVSREKKERFSLILESASTNQTSMYLCASSLDAHTEAFFGQGTRLTVV.

This clonotype appeared a few times. The genes are TRBV7-6 and TRBJ2-5, with 12 nucleotides matching TRBD2. The CDR3 runs 16 residues. Germline V gives CDR1 SGHVS, CDR2 FNYEAQ. After removal of 5 bases from V and 1 base from J, the junction contained 5 bases not matched to a gene. DNA for the CDR3: TGTGCCAGCAGCCCAGGGACTAGCGGGCTCCAAGAGACCCAGTACTTC. It codes for CASSPGTSGLQETQYF.

The V call is TRBV9, the J call TRBJ2-1; D remains ambiguous. Germline V gene lookup returns CDR1 SGDLS and CDR2 YYNGEE. This CDR3 spans 11 amino acids. Trimming stripped 4 bases from V and 5 bases from J, with 4 bases between. This chain's CDR3 is CASSTNNEQFF. CDR3 sequence (DNA): TGTGCCAGCAGCACAAACAATGAGCAGTTCTTC.